The entry that follows covers one T cell receptor beta chain sequence. The target antigen is unknown. The TCR beta profiling, which covered VDJ combination and CDR3 sequence, was carried out using genomic DNA as the template. Each CDR3 protein gets one entry after TCRdb re-called the reads with MiXCR. The sample consists of approximately 200,000 distinct CDR3 sequences, 60% to 65% of them appearing once. The record originates from a study of CD8+CD57+ T cells in acquired aplastic anemia. Across the study: Quantities of DNA derived from sorted CD4+ and CD8+ cells averaged approximately 3 ug. On average, healthy donors gave 9 million to 11 million reads for CD4+ cells.

V lost 0 bases to trimming and J lost 7 bases; unmatched junction nucleotides: 5. The CDR3 consists of 14 residues. From germline, CDR1 is SGHTA and CDR2 FQGNSA. Study-level findings and limits: Fewer than 35 sequences, all CD8+ CDR3, were shared between patients and controls.

Sequencing was performed on sorted CD4+, CD8+, or CD8+CD57+ T cells (not recorded which) from PBMCs. The clonotype originates from a human donor in good health. The chain has TRBV7-2 and TRBJ2-7; TRBD2 matches 8 bases. CDR3 DNA: TGTGCCAGCAGCTTAGCCTCGGGGGGGTGGGAGCAGTACTTC. It translates to CASSLASGGWEQYF.